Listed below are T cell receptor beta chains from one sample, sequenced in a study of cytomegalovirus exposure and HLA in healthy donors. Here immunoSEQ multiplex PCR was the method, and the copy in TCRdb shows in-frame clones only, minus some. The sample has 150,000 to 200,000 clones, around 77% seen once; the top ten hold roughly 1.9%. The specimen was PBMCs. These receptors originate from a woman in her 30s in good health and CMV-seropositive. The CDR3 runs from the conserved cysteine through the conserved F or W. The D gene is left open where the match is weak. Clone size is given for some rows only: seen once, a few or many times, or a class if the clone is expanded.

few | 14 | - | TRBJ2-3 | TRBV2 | CASRRTEHTDTQYF | TGTGCCAGCCGACGGACAGAACACACAGATACGCAGTATTTT
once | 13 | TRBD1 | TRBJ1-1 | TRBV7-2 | CASSLSPQGAAFF | TGTGCCAGCAGCTTAAGTCCACAGGGGGCGGCTTTCTTT
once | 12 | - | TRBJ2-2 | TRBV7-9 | CASSFSTGELFF | TGTGCCAGCAGTTTCTCCACCGGGGAGCTGTTTTTT
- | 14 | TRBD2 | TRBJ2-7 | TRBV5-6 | CASSTGTSGMEQYF | TGTGCCAGCAGCACCGGGACTAGCGGGATGGAGCAGTACTTC
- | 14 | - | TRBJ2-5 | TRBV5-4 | CASSHFDSELTQYF | TGTGCCAGCAGCCATTTCGACAGTGAGTTGACCCAGTACTTC
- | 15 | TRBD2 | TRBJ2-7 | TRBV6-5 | CASSYSPLAGVEQYF | TGTGCCAGCAGTTACTCTCCCCTAGCGGGAGTCGAGCAGTACTTC
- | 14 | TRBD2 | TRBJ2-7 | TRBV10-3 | CAISVVAGGYEQYF | TGTGCCATCAGTGTGGTAGCGGGAGGCTACGAGCAGTACTTC
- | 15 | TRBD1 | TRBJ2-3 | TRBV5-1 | CASSLARGLADTQYF | TGCGCCAGCAGCTTGGCTAGGGGGCTGGCAGATACGCAGTATTTT
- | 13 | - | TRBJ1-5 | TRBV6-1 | CASRGTGEQPQHF | TGTGCCAGCAGGGGAACGGGAGAACAGCCCCAGCATTTT
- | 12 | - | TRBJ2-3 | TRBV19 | CASSIAGDSRHF | TGTGCCAGTAGTATAGCTGGGGACTCTCGGCATTTT
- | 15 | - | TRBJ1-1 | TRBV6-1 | CASSELQGMNTEAFF | TGTGCCAGCAGTGAACTACAGGGAATGAACACTGAAGCTTTCTTT
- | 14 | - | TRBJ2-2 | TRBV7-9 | CASSLPPVAGKVFF | TGTGCCAGCAGCCTTCCCCCGGTGGCAGGGAAGGTGTTTTTT
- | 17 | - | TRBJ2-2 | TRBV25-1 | CASSEWGGTGTTGELFF | TGTGCCAGCAGTGAATGGGGGGGAACGGGGACAACCGGGGAGCTGTTTTTT
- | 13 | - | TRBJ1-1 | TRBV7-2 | CASSSRGNTEAFF | TGTGCCAGCAGCTCGAGAGGGAACACTGAAGCTTTCTTT
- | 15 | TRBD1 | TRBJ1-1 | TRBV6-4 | CASILKTGAGTEAFF | TGTGCCAGCATCCTTAAGACAGGGGCGGGAACTGAAGCTTTCTTT
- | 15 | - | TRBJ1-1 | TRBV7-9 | CASSLGVGGRWQAFF | TGTGCCAGCAGCTTAGGTGTCGGGGGGCGATGGCAAGCTTTCTTT
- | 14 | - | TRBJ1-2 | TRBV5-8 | CVSSLVTGLRGYTF | TGTGTCAGCAGCTTGGTAACAGGTTTAAGAGGCTACACCTTC
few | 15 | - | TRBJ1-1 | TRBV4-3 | CASSQEAGLNTEAFF | TGCGCCAGCAGCCAAGAGGCGGGTCTGAACACTGAAGCTTTCTTT
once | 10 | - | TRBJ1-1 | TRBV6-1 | CASMVGAAFF | TGTGCCAGCATGGTGGGGGCGGCTTTCTTT
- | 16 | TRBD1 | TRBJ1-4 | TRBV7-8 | CASSLVEGQFNEKLFF | TGTGCCAGCAGCCTAGTAGAGGGACAGTTTAATGAAAAACTGTTTTTT
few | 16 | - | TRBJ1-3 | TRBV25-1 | CASSVASRSSGNTIYF | TGTGCCAGCAGTGTTGCCTCCCGGAGCTCTGGAAACACCATATATTTT
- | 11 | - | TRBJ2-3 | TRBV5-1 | CASSRTDTQYF | TGCGCCAGCTCTCGCACAGATACGCAGTATTTT